The 8 T cell receptor beta chains below all came from one sample that was sequenced in a study of cytomegalovirus exposure and HLA in healthy donors. In the PCR, 60 Vbeta and 13 Jbeta primers were used. TCRdb's table, derived via immunoSEQ multiplex PCR, lists solely in-frame clones and lacks some. The profile shows about 280,000 clones, approximately 90% of them singletons. Sequences were obtained from PBMCs. The origin of the receptors is a woman younger than 35 in good health and CMV-seronegative.

V and J are TRBV5-1 and TRBJ2-7, with D perhaps matching TRBD1 (6 bases). V lost 3 bases and J 0 bases, leaving 13 bases between the germline ends. There are 15 residues in the CDR3. Germline lookup yields CDR1 SGHRS and CDR2 YFSETQ. The DNA for the CDR3 is TGCGCCAGCAGCTATCGACAGGACAGCTCCTACGAGCAGTACTTC. As protein: CASSYRQDSSYEQYF.

This CDR3 reads CATSRDPLSWSDTQYF. The CDR3 DNA follows: TGTGCCACCAGCAGAGATCCACTATCGTGGTCAGATACGCAGTATTTT. The chain uses TRBV15 and TRBJ2-3; D unclear. Germline CDR1 reads LNHNV; CDR2 reads YYDKDF (reference sequence). This CDR3 is 16 amino acids long. The V end was cut by 0 bases, the J end by 4 bases, with 14 bases between.

The genes are TRBV13 and TRBJ2-7, with a tentative D call TRBD2 (5 bases). V was clipped by 1 base and J by 4 bases, with 11 bases between them. The germline gives CDR1 PRHDT, CDR2 FYEKMQ (reference sequence). This CDR3 has 14 residues. The CDR3 here is CASSLAPAEYEQYF. The DNA of the CDR3 is TGTGCCAGCAGCTTAGCCCCAGCGGAGTACGAGCAGTACTTC.

A note on this clone: Other nucleotide sequences in the sample specify the same CDR3. The CDR3 DNA follows: TGTGCCAGCACCGTGGGACAGGGTGACTCACCCCTCCACTTT. Its translation is CASTVGQGDSPLHF. V and J are TRBV9 and TRBJ1-6; 9 positions agree with TRBD1. Germline V gives CDR1 SGDLS, CDR2 YYNGEE. V gave up 6 bases and J gave up 10 bases; unmatched junction bases: 8. The CDR3 loop spans 14 amino acids.

CDR3 loop: CASSFLEADEQFF. The DNA of the CDR3 is TGTGCCAGCAGTTTTCTTGAAGCTGATGAGCAGTTCTTC. The chain carries TRBV27 and TRBJ2-1; unclear D gene. This CDR3 comprises 13 residues. CDR1 MNHEY and CDR2 SMNVEV come from the germline V gene (reference sequence). The ends were cut back, 3 bases at V and 8 bases at J, with 11 bases in the middle.

The chain couples TRBV5-6 to TRBJ1-5, with D maybe TRBD1 (6 bases). The CDR3 has 15 amino acids. The germline V gene encodes CDR1 SGHDT and CDR2 YYEEEE. V lost 0 bases and J 9 bases, leaving 16 bases between the germline ends. The CDR3 nucleotides are TGTGCCAGCAGCTTGGGAACAGGGCCTGCTGCGCCCCAGCATTTT. This codes for CASSLGTGPAAPQHF.

The CDR3 region is CASSPRDRGEQYF. The CDR3 nucleotides are TGCGCCAGCAGCCCCCGGGACAGGGGCGAGCAGTACTTC. This rearrangement joins TRBV5-1 to TRBJ2-5; the match to TRBD1 covers 10 bases. The J call is doubtful: the DNA matches TRBJ2-7 better. CDR1 and CDR2 from the germline V gene are SGHRS and YFSETQ. The CDR3 runs to 13 residues.

The V gene is TRBV7-9, the J gene TRBJ2-3; maybe TRBD1 (5 bases). There are 13 residues in the CDR3. The germline V and J ends were trimmed by 5 bases and 2 bases, with 8 bases remaining between them. Per the germline V gene, CDR1 is SEHNR and CDR2 is FQNEAQ (reference sequence). Written as DNA, the CDR3 is TGTGCCAGCAGCCCAGGGCTCACAGATACGCAGTATTTT. As protein: CASSPGLTDTQYF.